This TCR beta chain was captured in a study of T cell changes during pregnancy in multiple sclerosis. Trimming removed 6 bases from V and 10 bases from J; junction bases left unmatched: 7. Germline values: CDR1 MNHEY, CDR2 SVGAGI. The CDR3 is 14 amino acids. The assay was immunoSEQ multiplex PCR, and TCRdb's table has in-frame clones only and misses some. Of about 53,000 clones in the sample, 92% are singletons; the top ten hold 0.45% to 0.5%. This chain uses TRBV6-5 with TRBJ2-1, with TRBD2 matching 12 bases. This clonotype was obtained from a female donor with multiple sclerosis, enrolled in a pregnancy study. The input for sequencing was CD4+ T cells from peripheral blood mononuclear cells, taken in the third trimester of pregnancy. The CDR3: CASRTSGGPYEQFF. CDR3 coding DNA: TGTGCCAGCAGGACTAGCGGGGGCCCCTACGAGCAGTTCTTC.